A selection of T cell receptor beta chains follows, all from one sample in a study of CD8 T cells in Susac syndrome. TCRdb called the immunoSEQ multiplex PCR reads again in MiXCR, with one record for every CDR3 protein. Of around 150,000 distinct CDR3 sequences listed, around 93% are singletons. The sample taken for sequencing was CD4+ T cells from PBMCs. These receptors originate from a human donor in good health. Each CDR3 is given with its conserved first and last residue. Fields, in order: clone size, V gene, D gene, J gene, CDR3 protein, CDR3 DNA. D genes are given only for firm matches. Some rows have no size entry. The others give once, few or many, or a class for an expanded clone.

clone_size: NA
v_call: TRBV3-1
d_call: NA
j_call: TRBJ1-1
cdr3_aa: CASSQADRSNTEAFF
cdr3_nt: TGTGCCAGCAGCCAAGCTGACCGGTCGAACACTGAAGCTTTCTTT

clone_size: once
v_call: TRBV30
d_call: NA
j_call: TRBJ1-5
cdr3_aa: CAWSRVEGQPQHF
cdr3_nt: TGTGCCTGGAGTCGAGTGGAGGGTCAGCCCCAGCATTTT

clone_size: few
v_call: TRBV20-1
d_call: NA
j_call: TRBJ1-3
cdr3_aa: CSAQSGRTSGNTIYF
cdr3_nt: TGCAGTGCCCAATCGGGGCGTACCTCTGGAAACACCATATATTTT

clone_size: once
v_call: TRBV5-4
d_call: NA
j_call: TRBJ2-6
cdr3_aa: CASQAEGGSGANVLTF
cdr3_nt: TGTGCCAGCCAGGCGGAGGGGGGATCTGGGGCCAACGTCCTGACTTTC

clone_size: NA
v_call: TRBV9
d_call: NA
j_call: TRBJ1-4
cdr3_aa: CASSPRRGGGKLFF
cdr3_nt: TGTGCCAGCAGCCCCCGTCGGGGGGGCGGAAAACTGTTTTTT

clone_size: NA
v_call: TRBV6-5
d_call: NA
j_call: TRBJ2-4
cdr3_aa: CASSYGAVEAKNIQYF
cdr3_nt: TGTGCCAGCAGTTACGGCGCCGTGGAGGCCAAAAACATTCAGTACTTC

clone_size: NA
v_call: TRBV3-1
d_call: NA
j_call: TRBJ2-7
cdr3_aa: CASSLSPGTGEQYF
cdr3_nt: TGTGCCAGCAGCTTAAGCCCGGGGACTGGCGAGCAGTACTTC

clone_size: NA
v_call: TRBV12-3/TRBV12-4
d_call: NA
j_call: TRBJ2-2
cdr3_aa: CASASGGAGTGELFF
cdr3_nt: TGTGCCAGCGCTTCGGGGGGCGCGGGCACCGGGGAGCTGTTTTTT

clone_size: NA
v_call: TRBV15
d_call: TRBD1
j_call: TRBJ2-1
cdr3_aa: CATSRGGTGGQFF
cdr3_nt: TGTGCCACCAGCAGAGGGGGAACAGGGGGGCAGTTCTTC

clone_size: NA
v_call: TRBV30
d_call: NA
j_call: TRBJ1-2
cdr3_aa: CAWSAPVSGGSYTF
cdr3_nt: TGTGCCTGGAGCGCACCTGTTTCTGGAGGGAGCTACACCTTC

clone_size: NA
v_call: TRBV9
d_call: NA
j_call: TRBJ2-2
cdr3_aa: CASSERRGLRVITGELFF
cdr3_nt: TGTGCCAGCAGCGAAAGGCGGGGTCTAAGGGTAATCACCGGGGAGCTGTTTTTT

clone_size: NA
v_call: TRBV20-1
d_call: TRBD2
j_call: TRBJ2-3
cdr3_aa: CSARGSGDTDTQYF
cdr3_nt: TGCAGTGCTAGGGGTAGCGGGGACACAGATACGCAGTATTTT

clone_size: NA
v_call: TRBV4-1
d_call: NA
j_call: TRBJ2-1
cdr3_aa: CASMQAGADEQFF
cdr3_nt: TGCGCCAGCATGCAAGCAGGCGCGGATGAGCAGTTCTTC

clone_size: once
v_call: TRBV7-9
d_call: NA
j_call: TRBJ1-1
cdr3_aa: CASSLLEMNTEAFF
cdr3_nt: TGTGCCAGCAGCTTGTTGGAGATGAACACTGAAGCTTTCTTT

clone_size: NA
v_call: TRBV30
d_call: TRBD1
j_call: TRBJ2-2
cdr3_aa: CAWSYDRGDTGELFF
cdr3_nt: TGTGCCTGGAGCTACGACAGGGGCGACACCGGGGAGCTGTTTTTT

clone_size: NA
v_call: TRBV15
d_call: NA
j_call: TRBJ2-5
cdr3_aa: CATSREREETQYF
cdr3_nt: TGTGCCACCAGCAGAGAGAGAGAGGAGACCCAGTACTTC

clone_size: NA
v_call: TRBV20-1
d_call: TRBD2
j_call: TRBJ2-1
cdr3_aa: CSAPSGGSHNEQFF
cdr3_nt: TGCAGTGCTCCTAGCGGGGGGTCTCACAATGAGCAGTTCTTC

clone_size: NA
v_call: TRBV3-1
d_call: NA
j_call: TRBJ2-6
cdr3_aa: CASSQGANVLTF
cdr3_nt: TGTGCCAGCAGCCAGGGAGCCAACGTCCTGACTTTC

clone_size: NA
v_call: TRBV14
d_call: NA
j_call: TRBJ1-1
cdr3_aa: CASSQMTNTEAFF
cdr3_nt: TGTGCCAGCAGCCAAATGACTAACACTGAAGCTTTCTTT

clone_size: NA
v_call: TRBV27
d_call: NA
j_call: TRBJ1-5
cdr3_aa: CASSLSEAPRSNQPQHF
cdr3_nt: TGTGCCAGCAGTTTATCGGAGGCCCCGCGGAGCAATCAGCCCCAGCATTTT

clone_size: NA
v_call: TRBV2
d_call: NA
j_call: TRBJ1-2
cdr3_aa: CASNRQGTQGYGYTF
cdr3_nt: TGTGCCAGCAACCGTCAGGGAACTCAAGGGTATGGCTACACCTTC

clone_size: NA
v_call: TRBV20-1
d_call: NA
j_call: TRBJ2-4
cdr3_aa: CSARLSGAGDIQYF
cdr3_nt: TGCAGTGCTAGGTTGTCAGGGGCCGGGGACATTCAGTACTTC

clone_size: NA
v_call: TRBV20-1
d_call: NA
j_call: TRBJ2-7
cdr3_aa: CSARSSGQSYEQYF
cdr3_nt: TGCAGTGCTAGGTCGTCGGGGCAGTCCTACGAGCAGTACTTC

clone_size: NA
v_call: TRBV29-1
d_call: NA
j_call: TRBJ2-6
cdr3_aa: CSVKGDSGANVLTF
cdr3_nt: TGCAGCGTGAAAGGAGACTCTGGGGCCAACGTCCTGACTTTC

clone_size: NA
v_call: TRBV20-1
d_call: NA
j_call: TRBJ2-2
cdr3_aa: CSAATPYRTNTGELFF
cdr3_nt: TGCAGTGCTGCAACCCCCTACCGAACGAACACCGGGGAGCTGTTTTTT

clone_size: NA
v_call: TRBV7-2
d_call: NA
j_call: TRBJ1-2
cdr3_aa: CASSQDSTLLNYGYTF
cdr3_nt: TGTGCCAGCAGCCAAGACAGCACCCTCCTTAACTATGGCTACACCTTC

clone_size: NA
v_call: TRBV7-3
d_call: TRBD1
j_call: TRBJ1-6
cdr3_aa: CASSPQQGAGSPLHF
cdr3_nt: TGTGCCAGCAGCCCACAACAGGGGGCAGGATCACCCCTCCACTTT